The next 20 T cell receptor beta chains were all read from a single sample in a study of cytomegalovirus exposure and HLA in healthy donors. The PCR was carried out with 60 Vbeta primers and 13 Jbeta primers. The table came from immunoSEQ multiplex PCR; TCRdb's copy has only in-frame clones and leaves some out. Seen here are about 120,000 clones, 55% to 75% observed once, and the top ten hold roughly 1.6%. Input material: PBMCs. The origin of the receptors is a man under 40 in good health and CMV-seropositive.

The chain combines TRBV7-8 with TRBJ2-1; 9 positions match TRBD2. CDR3 length: 15 amino acids. The germline gives CDR1 SGHVS, CDR2 FQNEAQ. The junction had 5 bases not matched to a gene; V was cut back by 3 bases and J by 5 bases. CDR3 residues: CASSFRLADHNEQFF. In DNA form, the CDR3 reads TGTGCCAGCAGCTTTCGACTAGCGGACCACAATGAGCAGTTCTTC.

This chain connects TRBV2 to TRBJ2-7, with 7 bases identical to TRBD1. The junction had 11 bases not matched to a gene; V was cut back by 7 bases and J by 2 bases. The CDR3 has 15 amino acids. Per germline, CDR1 SNHLY and CDR2 FYNNEI. The CDR3 region has the DNA TGTGCCAGCACCGGGAACCCGGGACAGACCTACGAGCAGTACTTC. It translates to CASTGNPGQTYEQYF.

The rearrangement joins TRBV21-1 to TRBJ2-7; the table's D call, TRBD2, was not checked against the DNA. TRBV21-1 is a known pseudogene. CDR3 size: 17 residues. DNA of the CDR3: TGTGCCAGCAGCAAAGGACTAGCGGGAGTCGTGGGGCACGAGCAGTACTTC. This translates into CASSKGLAGVVGHEQYF.

The gene calls are TRBV18 and TRBJ2-5; 8 bases agree with TRBD2. The CDR3 runs to 17 residues. The V gene end was trimmed by 3 bases and the J gene end by 3 bases; junction bases not matched to a gene: 12. Germline V gene lookup returns CDR1 KGHSH and CDR2 LQKENI. Here the CDR3 reads CASSPSFGSGEEETQYF. CDR3 nucleotides: TGTGCCAGCTCACCGTCGTTTGGTAGCGGGGAGGAAGAGACCCAGTACTTC.

This chain joins TRBV6-5 and TRBJ2-5, with 9 bases lining up with TRBD1. Germline CDR1 reads MNHEY; CDR2 reads SVGAGI. J gave up 4 bases and V 4 bases, and 7 bases lay outside the gene matches. The CDR3 is made up of 15 amino acids. This chain's CDR3 is CASSWDRVTRETQYF. The CDR3 DNA sequence: TGTGCCAGCAGTTGGGACAGGGTGACAAGAGAGACCCAGTACTTC.

This clone was detected only a few times. The chain joins TRBV7-3 to TRBJ2-3, with D uncertain. Trimming shortened V by 2 bases and J by 3 bases, and 9 bases separated the two germline ends. CDR1 is SGHTA and CDR2 is FQGTGA in the germline V gene. The CDR3 has 14 residues. The CDR3 protein is CASSLGVGTDTQYF. CDR3 coding DNA: TGTGCCAGCAGCTTAGGAGTCGGTACAGATACGCAGTATTTT.

The genes are TRBV5-4 and TRBJ2-1, with a possible D match to TRBD2 (6 bases). Trimming removed 4 bases at V and 4 bases at J, with 21 bases between. Looked up from germline, CDR1 is SGHNT and CDR2 is YYREEE (reference sequence). CDR3 length: 17 residues. As DNA, the CDR3 is TGTGCCAGCAGCCATACTAAATCCGGGACTCCTTACAATGAGCAGTTCTTC. It encodes CASSHTKSGTPYNEQFF.

The chain links TRBV7-6 to TRBJ1-2; D remains unclear. The V and J ends lost 1 base and 3 bases respectively, with 6 bases between them. CDR1 is SGHVS, CDR2 FNYEAQ, per germline. The CDR3 is made up of 13 amino acids. The CDR3 sequence is CASSLGQDYGYTF. The CDR3 DNA reads as TGTGCCAGCAGCTTAGGGCAGGACTATGGCTACACCTTC.

J is TRBJ1-1 and V is TRBV13; no clear D. The CDR3 sequence is 14 residues long. The germline V gene encodes CDR1 PRHDT and CDR2 FYEKMQ (reference sequence). V lost 5 bases and J 0 bases, leaving 10 bases between the germline ends. The CDR3 sequence: CASSPRAMNTEAFF. The CDR3 coding sequence is TGTGCCAGCAGCCCGAGGGCCATGAACACTGAAGCTTTCTTT.

Only a few counts were recorded for this clone. The chain uses TRBV6-1 and TRBJ2-7, with D perhaps matching TRBD2 (5 bases). V was shortened by 6 bases and J by 2 bases, with 11 bases between the two germline ends. Germline-derived CDR1 and CDR2 are MNHNS and SASEGT. The CDR3 sequence is 13 residues long. The CDR3, as DNA: TGTGCCAGCAGCCCTGGAGGTCCCTACGAGCAGTACTTC. This sequence encodes CASSPGGPYEQYF.

The chain joins TRBV6-1 to TRBJ2-7, with D maybe TRBD1 (6 bases). Trimming removed 0 bases from V and 0 bases from J, with 18 bases in between. The germline V gene has CDR1 MNHNS and CDR2 SASEGT. This CDR3 contains 18 residues. CDR3 residues: CASSEAWGIRGTSYEQYF. CDR3 coding DNA: TGTGCCAGCAGTGAAGCGTGGGGGATAAGGGGGACCTCCTACGAGCAGTACTTC.

This clone was picked up a small number of times. The V and J genes are TRBV6-6 and TRBJ1-2, with 8 bases aligning to TRBD1. Germline V gene data show CDR1 as MNHNY and CDR2 as SVGAGI (reference sequence). The CDR3 has 15 amino acids. The V gene end was trimmed by 6 bases and the J gene end by 4 bases; junction bases not matched to a gene: 10. The CDR3 protein is CASSTRTGRVYGYTF. The CDR3 DNA reads TGTGCCAGCAGCACTAGGACAGGGCGTGTCTATGGCTACACCTTC.

This chain links TRBV7-3 with TRBJ2-1; D unresolved. CDR3 length equals 14 residues. Germline lookup yields CDR1 SGHTA and CDR2 FQGTGA. The V gene lost 0 bases and the J gene lost 3 bases, with 6 bases spanning the gap. For the CDR3, the DNA is TGTGCCAGCAGCTTAACGGCCATCTACAATGAGCAGTTCTTC. This gives the protein CASSLTAIYNEQFF. The complete variable domain, with remaining parts taken from reference TRBV7-3 and TRBJ2-1, reads GAGVSQTPSNKVTEKGKYVELRCDPISGHTALYWYRQSLGQGPEFLIYFQGTGAADDSGLPNDRFFAVRPEGSVSTLKIQRTERGDSAVYLCASSLTAIYNEQFFGPGTRLTVL.

This clone turned up a few times. The chain has TRBV11-3 and TRBJ2-7, with D possibly being TRBD1 (5 bases). Between the trimmed V and J ends, which lost 4 bases and 5 bases, there was a span of 15 bases. From germline, CDR1 is SGHNT and CDR2 YENEEA. The CDR3 spans 14 residues. The CDR3 DNA follows: TGTGCCAGCAGCTACGGCCGCCTCAGGGACGAGCAGTACTTC. It specifies CASSYGRLRDEQYF.

This clone has just a few counts. CDR3 DNA: TGTGCCAGCAGCTTAGATCGGGACAGGTCCTATGGCTACACCTTC. Its protein is CASSLDRDRSYGYTF. This chain links TRBV11-2 with TRBJ1-2; 8 nucleotides align to TRBD1. Germline loops: CDR1 SGHAT, CDR2 FQNNGV. The junction had 4 bases not matched to a gene; V was cut back by 0 bases and J by 4 bases. This CDR3 has 15 amino acids.

The rearrangement joins TRBV7-9 to TRBJ2-1, with a possible D match to TRBD1 (5 bases). V was clipped by 1 base and J by 12 bases, with 16 bases between them. The CDR3 has 14 amino acids. Germline V gene lookup returns CDR1 SEHNR and CDR2 FQNEAQ (reference sequence). The chain's CDR3 is CASSLGGRRGGQFF. The CDR3 bases are TGTGCCAGCAGCTTAGGGGGCCGTAGGGGTGGGCAGTTCTTC.

This clone has just a few counts. The rearrangement links TRBV18 to TRBJ1-2; maybe TRBD1 (5 bases). With 3 bases removed from V and 0 bases from J, the gap between germline ends came to 14 bases. The CDR3 extends over 16 amino acids. The germline V gene encodes CDR1 KGHSH and CDR2 LQKENI. CDR3 in amino acids: CASSPQGGITNYGYTF. As DNA, the CDR3 is TGTGCCAGCTCACCGCAGGGAGGGATCACTAACTATGGCTACACCTTC.

The chain recombines TRBV5-1 with TRBJ2-1, with a possible D match to TRBD1 (6 bases). CDR1 and CDR2 (germline): SGHRS, YFSETQ. The CDR3 length is 15 residues. Trimming took 6 bases from V and 7 from J, leaving 20 bases between them. CDR3 in DNA: TGCGCCAGCAAGCGAACAGGCCAGAGGGGGAATGAGCAGTTCTTC. Protein sequence: CASKRTGQRGNEQFF.

This clone occurred a few times. The rearrangement joins TRBV7-9 to TRBJ1-5, with 7 bases aligning to TRBD1. This CDR3 is 15 amino acids long. J gave up 0 bases and V 4 bases, and 3 bases lay outside the gene matches. CDR1 is SEHNR and CDR2 is FQNEAQ in the germline V gene (reference sequence). CDR3 sequence (DNA): TGTGCCAGCAGCTCCGACAGGGCTAGCAATCAGCCCCAGCATTTT. Its protein product is CASSSDRASNQPQHF.

The J gene is TRBJ1-4, the V gene TRBV28; D is ambiguous. The germline V and J ends were trimmed by 2 bases and 8 bases, with 9 bases remaining between them. This CDR3 has 13 residues. Per the germline V gene, CDR1 is MDHEN and CDR2 is SYDVKM. The CDR3 sequence is CASSLRTEEKLFF. The CDR3 DNA sequence: TGTGCCAGCAGTTTACGGACTGAAGAAAAACTGTTTTTT. Based on the CDR3 plus reference TRBV28 and TRBJ1-4, the full variable domain is DVKVTQSSRYLVKRTGEKVFLECVQDMDHENMFWYRQDPGLGLRLIYFSYDVKMKEKGDIPEGYSVSREKKERFSLILESASTNQTSMYLCASSLRTEEKLFFGSGTQLSVL.